This entry is about one T cell receptor (beta chain). There is no known antigen for this receptor. Qualities for individual bases were not recorded, and no much larger clone is one base off. These data are taken from a study of blood T cell repertoires in COVID-19 (dated by TCRdb to about 2020). About the study as a whole: Collaborator samples came from the United States, Italy and Spain and covered acute and convalescent phases of COVID-19. The prospective study material was composed of cDNA or gDNA derived from T cells, B-cell-depleted T cells, or PBMCs. Deeply sampled blood TCRbeta repertoires from subjects exposed to, actively infected with, or recovered from COVID-19 were included in the dataset. The repertoires were released in a freely available public database meant as a resource for research on the immune response to SARS-CoV-2. Samples were obtained from the ongoing ImmuneRACE study (first 160 participants) and from 1,254 subjects provided by 6 global collaborators. A de-identified subject ID, COVID-19 status, age in years and sex were almost always included in the sample metadata. HLA class I and class II types, where available, came from metadata supplied by the sample provider rather than from assay-based typing. What the study reported, not specific to this receptor: Clinical and demographic metadata were provided uncurated, with the amount varying by source and participant.

TCRbeta CDR3 regions were amplified from genomic DNA using the immunoSEQ Assay, a bias-controlled multiplex PCR. From the authors' description of their analysis: The number of nucleated cells in each sample was estimated from the amplification of reference gene primers within the assay. To quantify the absolute abundance of each unique TCRbeta CDR3 rearrangement, sequence reads were collapsed and filtered. Productive Simpson clonality was computed per sample as the square root of Simpson's diversity index over productive rearrangements. The immuneACCESS repertoire file appears here via TCRdb, limited to in-frame rearrangements. These files lack a portion of the clones; in checked studies, under half of the deficit traces to unresolved V genes, and the cause of the others is not known. The V and J calls and the clone size are those of that table, but D and trimming were determined from the DNA. This sample is represented by about 160,000 clones; less than 85% of them were singletons. The top ten clones comprise around 18% of the sample.

Participants in the prospective study were enrolled through a virtual design, were aged roughly 18 to 90 years, and lived in about 25 United States geographic areas. In the prospective study, cohorts were assigned on the basis of participant-reported clinical history obtained from a screening survey and a study questionnaire. For ImmuneRACE Cohort 3, a participant was defined as recovered based on two consecutive negative NP/OP PCR tests, clearance by a healthcare professional, or resolution of symptoms. In the prospective study, mobile phlebotomists collected whole blood, serum and a nasopharyngeal or oropharyngeal swab from each participant. Over an approximately 2-month period, participants in the prospective study had the option of providing additional blood draws and questionnaires. Blood samples from the prospective study were shipped frozen or at room temperature prior to DNA extraction.

Measured from the cysteine to the phenylalanine, the CDR3 is 15 residues long. Just CDR3 DNA is preserved here, 45 bases in frame from base 1. CDR1 and CDR2 (MGHDK, SYGVNS) derive from the germline V gene. V loses 3 bases of germline sequence and J loses 0 bases, and the interval between the two ends is 8 bases. The sequencing input was PBMCs or T cells enriched from blood (not recorded which). Rearrangement joined TRBV25-1 to TRBJ1-4; no D gene is confidently identified. The source of this sequence is a man in his 60s who had recovered from COVID-19. The CDR3 has the sequence CASSDVLATNEKLFF. Here is the DNA: TGTGCCAGCAGTGATGTTCTTGCAACTAATGAAAAACTGTTTTTT.